A single sample is the source of the 26 T cell receptor beta chains below, sequenced in a study of OX40 agonist ivuxolimab in advanced cancers. Clones were sequenced by immunoSEQ multiplex PCR, and TCRdb holds only the in-frame ones, with some missing. Altogether about 82,000 clones are present, around 90% being singletons, with the ten largest covering more than 0.3%. The sequenced sample was CD4+ or CD8+ T cells sorted from blood, obtained in a trial of the OX40 agonist ivuxolimab. The receptors derive from an adult with an advanced solid tumor such as melanoma, head and neck, liver or kidney cancer.

This clone was seen more than once but under ten times. This chain joins TRBV7-2 and TRBJ1-2; TRBD1 is a possible D gene (5 bases). The germline gives CDR1 SGHTA, CDR2 FQGNSA. The germline V and J ends were trimmed by 5 bases and 4 bases, with 14 bases remaining between them. The CDR3 extends over 14 amino acids. The CDR3 bases are TGTGCCAGCAGCCCCAGGGAGGCCTTCTATGGCTACACCTTC. It encodes CASSPREAFYGYTF.

Here the CDR3 DNA reads TGTGCCAGCAGTGGGTTAGCGGGACCATACAATGAGCAGTTCTTC. Residues: CASSGLAGPYNEQFF. This sequence joins TRBV25-1 and TRBJ2-1; TRBD2 agrees at 8 bases. J lost 4 bases, V lost 4 bases, and 6 bases had no gene match. Germline assignment: CDR1 MGHDK and CDR2 SYGVNS. This CDR3 comprises 15 residues.

The chain combines TRBV18 with TRBJ2-5; 12 nucleotides line up with TRBD2. The V gene's germline CDR1 is KGHSH and CDR2 LQKENI. Trimming removed 3 bases from V and 1 base from J; junction bases left unmatched: 3. This CDR3 has 16 residues. The CDR3 reads CASSPLTSGGQETQYF. The CDR3 region has the DNA TGTGCCAGCTCACCCCTGACTAGCGGGGGCCAAGAGACCCAGTACTTC.

CDR3 coding DNA: TGTGCCAGCAGTTCGGGACTAGCGGGATTACAAGAGACCCAGTACTTC. It yields the protein CASSSGLAGLQETQYF. V usage is TRBV28 and J usage is TRBJ2-5, with 13 bases that match TRBD2. CDR3 length equals 16 residues. V was pared by 4 bases and J by 2 bases, with 4 bases of the junction left unmatched. Germline CDR1 MDHEN, CDR2 SYDVKM.

This chain links TRBV9 with TRBJ2-1, with TRBD1 identical over 9 bases. This CDR3 spans 14 amino acids. Germline trimming cut 4 bases from V and 6 bases from J; bases unmatched to any gene: 5. In germline, CDR1 is SGDLS, CDR2 YYNGEE. Here the CDR3 DNA reads TGTGCCAGCAGCCCCCTACAGGGGGCCAATGAGCAGTTCTTC. Encoded protein: CASSPLQGANEQFF.

V and J are TRBV5-4 and TRBJ2-5; 8 nucleotides match TRBD2. The CDR3 covers 13 residues. J gave up 5 bases and V 1 base, and 1 base lay outside the gene matches. Germline V CDR1 and CDR2: SGHNT, YYREEE (reference sequence). The CDR3 here is CASSLSGGETQYF. As DNA, the CDR3 is TGTGCCAGCAGCTTGAGCGGGGGTGAGACCCAGTACTTC.

The CDR3 loop is CASSLSPGDYGYTF. CDR3 sequence (DNA): TGTGCCAGCAGCTTAAGCCCGGGAGACTATGGCTACACCTTC. This rearrangement joins TRBV11-3 to TRBJ1-2; the D is unclear. This CDR3 comprises 14 residues. The germline V and J ends were trimmed by 2 bases and 3 bases, with 10 bases remaining between them. The germline CDR1 and CDR2 sequences are SGHNT and YENEEA.

The genes are TRBV28 and TRBJ2-4, with a weak D call TRBD2 (6 bases). This CDR3 region has 15 residues. Germline CDR1 reads MDHEN; CDR2 reads SYDVKM. V was clipped by 4 bases and J by 5 bases, with 15 bases between them. In DNA, the CDR3 is TGTGCCAGCAGTTCCCGTCTAGGCGGGGAAAACATTCAGTACTTC. This encodes CASSSRLGGENIQYF.

The rearrangement uses TRBV28 and TRBJ1-5, with D tentatively TRBD1 (5 bases). In germline, CDR1 is MDHEN, CDR2 SYDVKM. V lost 5 bases to trimming and J lost 2 bases, with 10 bases between them. The CDR3 extends over 14 amino acids. The CDR3 nucleotides are TGTGCCAGCAGTGGGGGGGGAGGCAATCAGCCCCAGCATTTT. Its translation: CASSGGGGNQPQHF.

The chain joins TRBV5-1 to TRBJ2-7, with 7 positions matching TRBD1. CDR1 and CDR2 from the germline V gene are SGHRS and YFSETQ. Trimming took 4 bases from V and 2 from J; bases not matched to a gene: 3. The CDR3 covers 13 residues. The CDR3 protein is CASSEQGTYEQYF. CDR3 coding DNA: TGCGCCAGCAGCGAACAGGGGACCTACGAGCAGTACTTC.

V and J are TRBV28 and TRBJ2-7, with TRBD2 matching 11 bases. Per the germline V gene, CDR1 is MDHEN and CDR2 is SYDVKM. This CDR3 comprises 18 residues. J gave up 3 bases and V 2 bases, and 12 bases lay outside the gene matches. CDR3 nucleotides: TGTGCCAGCAGTTTAAAGACTAGCGGGGTCTACTTTAGCTACGAGCAGTACTTC. Encoded protein: CASSLKTSGVYFSYEQYF.

This clone turned up a few times. The chain's CDR3 is CASSVGPDSPLHF. The CDR3 nucleotides are TGTGCCAGCAGCGTGGGACCCGATTCACCCCTCCACTTT. The chain joins TRBV9 to TRBJ1-6, with D possibly being TRBD1 (5 bases). Germline V gene sequence: CDR1 SGDLS, CDR2 YYNGEE. The CDR3 consists of 13 residues. V was shortened by 2 bases and J by 8 bases, with 8 bases between the two germline ends.

The genes are TRBV4-2 and TRBJ1-5, with D maybe TRBD1 (6 bases). The V end was cut by 1 base, the J end by 3 bases, with 16 bases between. Looked up from germline, CDR1 is LGHNA and CDR2 is YNFKEQ. The CDR3 extends over 17 amino acids. The CDR3 region has the DNA TGTGCCAGCAGCCAAGCGGGAGGGGCAGGGGCCAATCAGCCCCAGCATTTT. It encodes CASSQAGGAGANQPQHF.

The chain links TRBV27 to TRBJ2-1, with 8 positions matching TRBD2. This CDR3 has 14 amino acids. V shed 5 bases, J shed 9 bases, and the junction held 9 bases outside the gene matches. Germline V gene data show CDR1 as MNHEY and CDR2 as SMNVEV (reference sequence). CDR3 sequence (DNA): TGTGCCAGCAGTACCCGCGGGACTAGTGTTGAGCAGTTCTTC. It encodes CASSTRGTSVEQFF.

CDR3: CASSLDRRGAGELFF. In DNA form, the CDR3 reads TGTGCCAGCAGCTTAGATCGTAGGGGCGCCGGGGAGCTGTTTTTT. This chain uses TRBV11-2 with TRBJ2-2; possible D gene TRBD1, 5 bases. This CDR3 region has 15 residues. The ends were cut back, 0 bases at V and 6 bases at J, with 11 bases in the middle. Germline V gene lookup returns CDR1 SGHAT and CDR2 FQNNGV.

The V call is TRBV9, the J call TRBJ1-2; D not resolved. Germline V gene data show CDR1 as SGDLS and CDR2 as YYNGEE. Deletions cut 4 bases from V and 5 bases from J, with 15 bases between. The CDR3 loop spans 14 amino acids. DNA of the CDR3: TGTGCCAGCAGCTCCCGACCCGACCGTTATGGCTACACCTTC. Amino acid sequence: CASSSRPDRYGYTF. Full variable domain (remainder filled in from reference TRBV9 and TRBJ1-2): DSGVTQTPKHLITATGQRVTLRCSPRSGDLSVYWYQQSLDQGLQFLIQYYNGEERAKGNILERFSAQQFPDLHSELNLSSLELGDSALYFCASSSRPDRYGYTFGSGTRLTVV.

Concerning this clone itself: One junction end does not reproduce the germline sequence, and a read error may be involved. Other DNA sequences in this specimen translate into the identical CDR3. The genes are TRBV4-3 and TRBJ2-3, with TRBD2 as a possible D gene (6 bases). CDR3 size: 15 residues. Looked up from germline, CDR1 is LGHNA and CDR2 is YSLEER. CDR3 sequence reads: CASSQDNLSRDTQYF. CDR3 nucleotide sequence: TGCGCCAGCAGCCAAGATAACCTCTCGCGGGATACGCAATATTTT.

This clone appeared once. V usage is TRBV5-6 and J usage is TRBJ2-2; D call uncertain. CDR1 is SGHDT and CDR2 is YYEEEE in the germline V gene. This CDR3 has 13 residues. Trimming stripped 1 base from V and 7 bases from J, with 8 bases between. The CDR3, as DNA: TGTGCCAGCAGCTTGCCAAGTGGCGGGGAGCTGTTTTTT. Its translation is CASSLPSGGELFF.

The DNA for the CDR3 is TGTGCCAGTAGTCGGGACAGGGGGCGAGATGGCTACACCTTC. Protein product: CASSRDRGRDGYTF. This chain connects TRBV19 to TRBJ1-2, with 12 positions matching TRBD1. Germline CDR1 reads LNHDA; CDR2 reads SQIVND (reference sequence). V lost 5 bases and J lost 6; bases outside the gene matches: 4. CDR3 length: 14 residues.

A single count supports this clone. The gene calls are TRBV6-6 and TRBJ1-5; unclear D gene. This CDR3 spans 13 amino acids. Trimming took 2 bases from V and 4 from J, leaving 6 bases between them. Per the germline V gene, CDR1 is MNHNY and CDR2 is SVGAGI (reference sequence). CDR3: CASSYLENQPQHF. The CDR3 coding sequence is TGTGCCAGCAGTTACCTGGAAAATCAGCCCCAGCATTTT.

CDR3 nucleotide sequence: TGTGCCAGCAGCTTGTTTGGGACAGGGGATGAAAAACTGTTTTTT. It encodes CASSLFGTGDEKLFF. This sequence joins TRBV5-4 and TRBJ1-4, with TRBD1 identical over 10 bases. Germline lookup yields CDR1 SGHNT and CDR2 YYREEE (reference sequence). The CDR3 runs 15 residues. V lost 1 base, J lost 6 bases, and 3 bases stayed unmatched.

This chain links TRBV9 with TRBJ2-7; 8 bases are shared with TRBD1. The germline V gene has CDR1 SGDLS and CDR2 YYNGEE. With V trimmed by 3 bases and J by 2 bases, 4 bases remained unmatched. The CDR3 has 14 residues. The CDR3 region is CASSAGGSTYEQYF. CDR3 coding DNA: TGTGCCAGCAGCGCAGGGGGCTCCACCTACGAGCAGTACTTC.

V gene TRBV5-4 combines with J gene TRBJ2-1; 7 positions match TRBD2. Germline-derived CDR1 and CDR2 are SGHNT and YYREEE (reference sequence). This CDR3 region has 13 residues. Germline trimming cut 4 bases from V and 10 bases from J; bases unmatched to any gene: 8. CDR3 in DNA: TGTGCCAGCAGCCCCCGCGGGGGACTAGAGCAGTTCTTC. Translated, it gives CASSPRGGLEQFF.

The chain uses TRBV10-2 and TRBJ2-2, with a possible D match to TRBD2 (7 bases). Trimming took 2 bases from V and 6 from J, leaving 13 bases between them. The CDR3 runs 15 residues. The germline V gene encodes CDR1 WSHSY and CDR2 SAAADI. The CDR3 nucleotides are TGCGCCAGCAGTGAGGGACTAGGGGGGGCCGGGGAGCTGTTTTTT. It codes for CASSEGLGGAGELFF.

V and J are TRBV10-3 and TRBJ1-2, with a weak D call TRBD1 (6 bases). This CDR3 comprises 13 residues. Deletions cut 2 bases from V and 7 bases from J, with 11 bases between. Germline V lookup: CDR1 ENHRY, CDR2 SYGVKD. The CDR3 DNA is TGTGCCATCAGTGAGACCGGACAGTCTGGCTACACCTTC. This sequence encodes CAISETGQSGYTF.

About this clone: Other DNA variants within this sample encode the same CDR3. The chain carries TRBV4-2 and TRBJ1-5, with D possibly TRBD1 on 6 matching bases. This CDR3 is built from 18 residues. Trimming took off 0 bases at V and 2 bases at J, with 17 bases between the two ends. The germline V gene encodes CDR1 LGHNA and CDR2 YNFKEQ. The CDR3 loop reads CASSQDPPGGVGNQPQHF. CDR3 DNA: TGTGCCAGCAGCCAAGACCCCCCGGGGGGCGTCGGCAATCAGCCCCAGCATTTT.